The next 9 T cell receptor beta chains were all read from a single sample in a study of T-cell memory formation after mild COVID-19. Via MiXCR, TCRdb re-called the 5' RACE reads, giving one row per CDR3 protein. The sample records 560,000 or so distinct CDR3 sequences, 15% to 20% being singletons. The sequenced material came from PBMCs or a T cell subset sorted from them (not recorded which). Source of these receptors: an adult woman who had mild COVID-19 (a few samples of this study predate the infection). Cell type and time point are not known.

This clonotype was detected a few times. J is TRBJ2-3 and V is TRBV20-1, with D perhaps TRBD1 or TRBD2 (5 bases each). The length of the CDR3 is 14 residues. Germline values: CDR1 DFQATT, CDR2 SNEGSKA (reference sequence). Trimming cost V 4 bases and J 0 bases, with 11 bases left between them. The CDR3 loop reads CSATRGPSTDTQYF. The CDR3 DNA is TGCAGTGCTACGAGGGGCCCTAGCACAGATACGCAGTATTTT.

Ten or more counts support this clonotype. The rearrangement uses TRBV4-2 and TRBJ1-6, with no clear D. The CDR3 is made up of 16 amino acids. V was pared by 0 bases and J by 3 bases, with 9 bases between. CDR1 and CDR2 from the germline V gene are LGHNA and YNFKEQ. DNA of the CDR3: TGTGCCAGCAGCCAAGATGGGGTCAACTATAATTCACCCCTCCACTTT. The encoded protein is CASSQDGVNYNSPLHF.

This clonotype was seen many times. The gene calls are TRBV11-2 and TRBJ2-1; D is perhaps TRBD2 (6 bases). The CDR3 consists of 13 residues. Between the trimmed V and J ends, which lost 5 bases and 12 bases, there was a span of 17 bases. Germline lookup yields CDR1 SGHAT and CDR2 FQNNGV. CDR3 coding DNA: TGTGCCAGCAGCCCCTCCATTGAGCGGGTGCAGTTCTTC. Translating it yields CASSPSIERVQFF.

In this sample, this clonotype turned up many times. This chain connects TRBV18 to TRBJ1-5, with unresolved D. The V and J ends lost 2 bases and 4 bases respectively, with 3 bases between them. CDR1 and CDR2 from the germline V gene are KGHSH and LQKENI. The CDR3 extends over 12 amino acids. The CDR3 loop is CASSPTNQPQHF. The CDR3, as DNA: TGTGCCAGCTCACCAACGAATCAGCCCCAGCATTTT.

The V and J genes are TRBV27 and TRBJ1-1; D gene unclear. Germline V gene data show CDR1 as MNHEY and CDR2 as SMNVEV (reference sequence). The V and J ends lost 6 bases and 0 bases respectively, with 11 bases between them. This CDR3 region has 14 residues. CDR3 protein: CASRPDHLNTEAFF. The CDR3 bases are TGTGCCAGCAGACCTGACCATTTGAACACTGAAGCTTTCTTT.

The chain employs TRBV5-1 and TRBJ2-2, with 7 bases aligning to TRBD1. CDR1 and CDR2 from the germline V gene are SGHRS and YFSETQ. This CDR3 spans 16 amino acids. Losses at the gene ends were 0 bases for V and 0 bases for J; bases not matched to a gene: 2. The CDR3 protein is CASSLEGAANTGELFF. CDR3 nucleotides: TGCGCCAGCAGCTTGGAGGGGGCGGCGAACACCGGGGAGCTGTTTTTT.

The chain recombines TRBV11-2 with TRBJ2-5; the D is unclear. Germline V gene data show CDR1 as SGHAT and CDR2 as FQNNGV. Deletions cut 5 bases from V and 2 bases from J, with 12 bases between. This CDR3 is 14 amino acids long. CDR3 nucleotide sequence: TGTGCCAGCAGCCCATTTGCAGGACAAGAGACCCAGTACTTC. This sequence encodes CASSPFAGQETQYF.

This chain connects TRBV12-3 or TRBV12-4 to TRBJ1-1; D perhaps matches TRBD1 (6 bases). The CDR3 runs 15 residues. Deletions cut 3 bases from V and 4 bases from J, with 15 bases between. CDR3 DNA sequence: TGTGCCAGCAGTTTTTATGGGGGCGGGGGCACTGAAGCTTTCTTT. Translated, it gives CASSFYGGGGTEAFF.

This clonotype was observed a handful of times. This chain uses TRBV4-1 with TRBJ1-1, with TRBD1 matching over 8 bases. This CDR3 is built from 16 residues. CDR1 and CDR2 from the germline V gene are MGHRA and YSYEKL. With V trimmed by 1 base and J by 2 bases, 6 bases remained unmatched. DNA of the CDR3: TGCGCCAGCAGCCAAGTAGGACAGGGCTTCAACACTGAAGCTTTCTTT. The encoded protein is CASSQVGQGFNTEAFF.